This TCR beta chain was found in a study of T cells in Graves' hyperthyroidism and ophthalmopathy. The sample holds many counts of this clonotype. Its cognate antigen is unknown. Researchers amplified the TCR beta CDR3 regions from RNA transcripts. The HTBI primer set served for first-round RT-PCR of the TCR CDR3. TCRdb processed the multiplex PCR reads anew with MiXCR; each CDR3 protein has one entry. The sample carries roughly 380,000 distinct CDR3 sequences, approximately 15% recorded once. Study-level findings and limits: Most expanded thyroid clonotypes above 0.001 also appeared in blood. Ophthalmopathy was told apart from stable hyperthyroidism by a 13 V-J model.

Participants, patients aged 18 to 65, had newly diagnosed hyperthyroidism with a duration under 2 months. Blood was sampled at initial diagnosis of hyperthyroidism, prior to onset of any ophthalmopathy symptoms. V lost 0 bases and J lost 7, with 10 bases in between. The germline CDR1 and CDR2 sequences are LGHDT and YNNKEL (reference sequence). This CDR3 comprises 14 residues. The source is a man aged 25 to 40 with Graves' hyperthyroidism that later progressed to Graves' ophthalmopathy. Input material: blood. The chain employs TRBV3-1 and TRBJ1-5, with D unresolved. CDR3 amino acids: CASSQELVVQPQHF. CDR3 DNA sequence: TGTGCCAGCAGCCAAGAGTTGGTTGTCCAGCCCCAGCATTTT. The full variable domain, its missing parts supplied by reference TRBV3-1 and TRBJ1-5, is DTAVSQTPKYLVTQMGNDKSIKCEQNLGHDTMYWYKQDSKKFLKIMFSYNNKELIINETVPNRFSPKSPDKAHLNLHINSLELGDSAVYFCASSQELVVQPQHFGDGTRLSIL.